The clone carrying this T cell receptor (gamma chain) was recorded at least ten times. Its target is unknown. These data are taken from a study of gamma delta lymphoproliferative disorders and STAT genes. Study as a whole: Gamma-chain libraries were built from at least 50 ng of genomic DNA with the LymphoTrack Dx TCRG Assay. For the delta chain, EuroClonality-NGS standard procedure was applied.

CDR1 is VINAFY and CDR2 is YDVSNSKD in the germline V gene. This CDR3 spans 16 amino acids. V lost 0 bases to trimming and J lost 5 bases; unmatched junction nucleotides: 13. TCRdb processed the multiplex PCR reads again with the CATT caller. Of 4,000 or so gamma-chain clones in the sample, over 7% were seen once. General study results and limits: Low-frequency NGS calls may be less specific, so public or private leukemic clones need confirmation.

Genomic DNA from isolated PBMCs served as the sequencing template. Sequencing input: blood. The chain recombines TRGV5 with TRGJ1 or TRGJ2. The J gene was not available in TCRdb and was assigned here by matching the DNA to germline segments. The receptor was isolated from a human donor in good health. The CDR3 region is CATWDRLLQIHYKKLF. The DNA for the CDR3 is TGTGCCACCTGGGACAGGCTGCTCCAAATCCATTATAAGAAACTCTTT.